A single sample gave rise to the 32 T cell receptor beta chains below, sequenced in a study of blood T cell repertoires in COVID-19. Sequencing was performed with immunoSEQ multiplex PCR; in TCRdb, only in-frame clones are kept and a portion is missing. The sample includes approximately 90,000 clones, around 75% of them seen just once. The sequencing sample was made of peripheral blood. These receptors originate from a man in his 70s with COVID-19, enrolled during active disease.

V and J are TRBV7-2 and TRBJ1-6, with 7 bases identical to TRBD1. CDR1 and CDR2 (germline): SGHTA, FQGNSA. Germline trimming cut 5 bases from V and 7 bases from J; bases unmatched to any gene: 5. The length of the CDR3 is 14 residues. CDR3 protein: CASSVRDRNSPLHF. In DNA form, the CDR3 reads TGTGCCAGCAGCGTCCGGGACAGAAATTCACCCCTCCACTTT.

This clone was recorded a few times. This chain connects TRBV3-1 (or the pseudogene TRBV3-2) to TRBJ1-5; D gene unclear. The germline CDR1 and CDR2 sequences are LGHDT and YNNKEL (reference sequence). The CDR3 length is 15 residues. V was clipped by 0 bases and J by 6 bases, with 12 bases between them. Here the CDR3 DNA reads TGTGCCAGCAGCCAAGATCCCCGTCCAGGTCAGCCCCAGCATTTT. It encodes CASSQDPRPGQPQHF.

This clone was counted between two and nine times. This sequence joins TRBV15 and TRBJ2-7, with TRBD2 as a possible D gene (5 bases). In germline, CDR1 is LNHNV, CDR2 YYDKDF (reference sequence). This CDR3 region has 16 residues. Trimming left V 0 bases short and J 2 bases short, with 14 bases between. The CDR3 nucleotides are TGTGCCACCAGCAGAGATCCGGCGGGCACAACCTACGAGCAGTACTTC. This encodes CATSRDPAGTTYEQYF.

The rearrangement uses TRBV18 and TRBJ1-3; a possible D gene is TRBD1 (6 bases). Germline CDR1 KGHSH, CDR2 LQKENI. V was clipped by 0 bases and J by 9 bases, with 21 bases between them. CDR3 size: 17 residues. The CDR3: CASSPPRYGRGSGTIYF. The CDR3 nucleotides are TGTGCCAGCTCACCACCTCGTTACGGAAGGGGGTCGGGCACCATATATTTT. The full variable domain, in which reference TRBV18 and TRBJ1-3 provide the parts outside the CDR3, is NAGVMQNPRHLVRRRGQEARLRCSPMKGHSHVYWYRQLPEEGLKFMVYLQKENIIDESGMPKERFSAEFPKEGPSILRIQQVVRGDSAAYFCASSPPRYGRGSGTIYFGEGSWLTVV.

This chain joins TRBV7-3 and TRBJ2-3, with 16 bases aligning to TRBD2. The CDR3 consists of 18 residues. The germline V gene encodes CDR1 SGHTA and CDR2 FQGTGA. V dropped 4 bases and J dropped 4; count of bases not matched to a gene: 8. As DNA, the CDR3 is TGTGCCAGCAGCTCAGCCGGGACTAGCGGGGGGGCCGCAGATACGCAGTATTTT. As protein: CASSSAGTSGGAADTQYF. The full variable domain, rest sourced from reference TRBV7-3 and TRBJ2-3, is GAGVSQTPSNKVTEKGKYVELRCDPISGHTALYWYRQSLGQGPEFLIYFQGTGAADDSGLPNDRFFAVRPEGSVSTLKIQRTERGDSAVYLCASSSAGTSGGAADTQYFGPGTRLTVL.

V and J are TRBV5-6 and TRBJ2-6, with D hard to call. Germline V gives CDR1 SGHDT, CDR2 YYEEEE. This CDR3 has 15 residues. The V gene lost 7 bases and the J gene lost 0 bases, with 11 bases spanning the gap. CDR3 sequence (DNA): TGTGCCAGCGCAACTCGTCTCTCTGGGGCCAACGTCCTGACTTTC. Translating it yields CASATRLSGANVLTF. Full variable domain (rest looked up from reference TRBV5-6 and TRBJ2-6): DAGVTQSPTHLIKTRGQQVTLRCSPKSGHDTVSWYQQALGQGPQFIFQYYEEEERQRGNFPDRFSGHQFPNYSSELNVNALLLGDSALYLCASATRLSGANVLTFGAGSRLTVL.

This chain links TRBV19 with TRBJ2-1; D is unresolved. Trimming left V 5 bases short and J 1 base short, with 6 bases between. This CDR3 is 13 amino acids long. CDR1 and CDR2 (germline): LNHDA, SQIVND (reference sequence). CDR3 DNA: TGTGCCAGTAGTTCCGGGTCCTACAATGAGCAGTTCTTC. Protein product: CASSSGSYNEQFF.

The rearrangement joins TRBV5-8 to TRBJ1-2, with D maybe TRBD1 (6 bases). Trimming took 2 bases from V and 8 from J, leaving 19 bases between them. Germline V gene data show CDR1 as SGHTS and CDR2 as YDEGEE. CDR3 length: 15 amino acids. In DNA, the CDR3 is TGTGCCAGCAGCTTCAACAGGGCCCCGGGAAGGGGCTACACCTTC. It encodes CASSFNRAPGRGYTF.

The chain recombines TRBV7-2 with TRBJ2-1; 7 bases align to TRBD1. The CDR3 runs 13 residues. From germline, CDR1 is SGHTA and CDR2 FQGNSA. V trimming: 5 bases; J trimming: 9 bases; junction bases outside the gene matches: 7. The CDR3 nucleotides read TGTGCCAGCAGCAATCGGGACAGCGTTGAGCAGTTCTTC. It specifies CASSNRDSVEQFF.

The chain uses TRBV7-3 and TRBJ1-1; tentative D call: TRBD1 (6 bases). Germline V gene data show CDR1 as SGHTA and CDR2 as FQGTGA. This CDR3 region has 13 residues. Trimming shortened V by 6 bases and J by 1 base, and 9 bases separated the two germline ends. DNA of the CDR3: TGTGCCAGCAGAATGGACAGGAACACTGAAGCTTTCTTT. Its translation is CASRMDRNTEAFF. The variable domain in full, completed from reference TRBV7-3 and TRBJ1-1, reads GAGVSQTPSNKVTEKGKYVELRCDPISGHTALYWYRQSLGQGPEFLIYFQGTGAADDSGLPNDRFFAVRPEGSVSTLKIQRTERGDSAVYLCASRMDRNTEAFFGQGTRLTVV.

This chain joins TRBV9 and TRBJ2-3, with D possibly being TRBD2 (6 bases). Trimming took off 0 bases at V and 8 bases at J, with 16 bases between the two ends. Germline assignment: CDR1 SGDLS and CDR2 YYNGEE. This CDR3 is 15 amino acids long. In DNA form, the CDR3 reads TGTGCCAGCAGCGTAGGGGCGGGGAGTCTTAGTACGCAGTATTTT. Translation gives CASSVGAGSLSTQYF.

The chain couples TRBV4-2 to TRBJ2-5; 11 nucleotides line up with TRBD1. The germline V gene has CDR1 LGHNA and CDR2 YNFKEQ. With 3 bases clipped from V and 4 bases from J, the junction kept 4 bases outside the gene matches. The CDR3 loop spans 15 amino acids. CDR3 DNA sequence: TGTGCCAGCAGCCAGGGACAGGGGGGGGTAGAGACCCAGTACTTC. Translating gives CASSQGQGGVETQYF.

This clone showed up just once. V is TRBV15 and J is TRBJ1-2; weak D call: TRBD1 (6 bases). There are 18 residues in the CDR3. The germline CDR1 and CDR2 sequences are LNHNV and YYDKDF (reference sequence). The V end lost 3 bases, the J end lost 4 bases, and 24 bases lay between the germline ends. The CDR3 loop reads CATSRNRPPTGEGYGYTF. CDR3 in DNA: TGTGCCACCAGCAGGAATCGCCCCCCGACAGGCGAGGGCTATGGCTACACCTTC. Looking up the rest from reference TRBV15 and TRBJ1-2 gives the full variable domain: DAMVIQNPRYQVTQFGKPVTLSCSQTLNHNVMYWYQQKSSQAPKLLFHYYDKDFNNEADTPDNFQSRRPNTSFCFLDIRSPGLGDTAMYLCATSRNRPPTGEGYGYTFGSGTRLTVV.

The chain uses TRBV7-6 and TRBJ2-2; 10 nucleotides line up with TRBD1. Looked up from germline, CDR1 is SGHVS and CDR2 is FNYEAQ. The J segment lost 7 bases and the V segment lost 5 bases, leaving 7 bases of the junction unmatched. The CDR3 runs to 15 residues. CDR3 protein: CASSMTGGVIGELFF. CDR3 nucleotides: TGTGCCAGCAGCATGACAGGGGGCGTCATCGGGGAGCTGTTTTTT.

The V and J genes are TRBV6-5 and TRBJ2-3; no clear D gene. Germline loops: CDR1 MNHEY, CDR2 SVGAGI. The CDR3 is made up of 13 amino acids. Trimming pared 1 base from V and 3 bases from J, leaving 5 bases between. Here the CDR3 reads CASSYFMTDTQYF. In nucleotides, the CDR3 is TGTGCCAGCAGTTACTTTATGACAGATACGCAGTATTTT.

The chain has TRBV7-9 and TRBJ1-1, with TRBD1 as a possible D gene (6 bases). Germline V gene sequence: CDR1 SEHNR, CDR2 FQNEAQ (reference sequence). V was trimmed by 4 bases and J by 2 bases, leaving 11 bases between them. The CDR3 is 14 residues long. The CDR3 DNA reads TGTGCCAGCAGCTGGGGGCTGGGCAACACTGAAGCTTTCTTT. It specifies CASSWGLGNTEAFF.

This sequence joins TRBV19 and TRBJ1-5; no reliable D call. This CDR3 spans 14 amino acids. V was cut by 5 bases and J by 1 base, with 9 bases left in between. CDR1 is LNHDA, CDR2 SQIVND, per germline (reference sequence). The CDR3 sequence is CASSERFSNQPQHF. CDR3 DNA sequence: TGTGCCAGTAGTGAGCGTTTCAGCAATCAGCCCCAGCATTTT.

This clone was picked up a small number of times. The rearrangement joins TRBV3-1 (or the pseudogene TRBV3-2) to TRBJ2-1, with 8 bases lining up with TRBD2. Germline CDR1 LGHDT, CDR2 YNNKEL (reference sequence). V shed 4 bases, J shed 3 bases, and the junction held 11 bases outside the gene matches. The CDR3 contains 17 residues. CDR3 DNA sequence: TGTGCCAGCAGCCCCGGCAGGACGGGAGGGAACTACAATGAGCAGTTCTTC. It codes for CASSPGRTGGNYNEQFF.

This clone was observed a single time. V and J are TRBV5-8 and TRBJ2-7, with 14 bases identical to TRBD2. Trimming at V came to 4 bases and at J to 5 bases, leaving 5 bases not matched to a gene. CDR3 length: 15 amino acids. The germline gives CDR1 SGHTS, CDR2 YDEGEE. This chain's CDR3 is CASSNRGLAGDEQYF. CDR3 bases: TGTGCCAGCAGCAACCGGGGACTAGCGGGAGACGAGCAGTACTTC.

This clone was found a few times. The chain is built from TRBV6-1 and TRBJ1-5; possibly TRBD1 for D (6 bases). Per germline, CDR1 MNHNS and CDR2 SASEGT. Trimming left V 0 bases short and J 5 bases short, with 11 bases between. The CDR3 has 15 residues. CDR3 in DNA: TGTGCCAGCAGTGAAGCTACAGGGTGGGATCAGCCCCAGCATTTT. Translating it yields CASSEATGWDQPQHF.

The CDR3 nucleotides read TGCGCCAGCAGCTTGATGACAGGGGGCTACGAGCAGTACTTC. This codes for CASSLMTGGYEQYF. The chain recombines TRBV4-3 with TRBJ2-7, with 9 bases matching TRBD1. The germline gives CDR1 LGHNA, CDR2 YSLEER. This CDR3 has 14 residues. V was clipped by 5 bases and J by 3 bases; unmatched bases: 5.

J is TRBJ2-7 and V is TRBV4-1, with a tentative D call TRBD2 (5 bases). The CDR3 has 15 amino acids. Germline CDR1 reads MGHRA; CDR2 reads YSYEKL. V was shortened by 0 bases and J by 3 bases, with 12 bases between the two germline ends. Here the CDR3 reads CASSQESYGGYEQYF. Written as DNA, the CDR3 is TGCGCCAGCAGCCAAGAATCGTACGGAGGCTACGAGCAGTACTTC.

The chain joins TRBV19 to TRBJ2-6; possibly TRBD2 for D (7 bases). V was pared by 8 bases and J by 0 bases, with 20 bases between. The germline gives CDR1 LNHDA, CDR2 SQIVND (reference sequence). The CDR3 covers 18 residues. In nucleotides, the CDR3 is TGTGCCAGTGGGGGGGGCGGAATCTTCGCCTCTGGGGCCAACGTCCTGACTTTC. Translated, it gives CASGGGGIFASGANVLTF.

At least ten counts were recorded for this clone. This chain links TRBV29-1 with TRBJ1-1, with unresolved D. V was shortened by 0 bases and J by 11 bases, with 13 bases between the two germline ends. CDR3 size: 12 residues. From germline, CDR1 is SQVTM and CDR2 ANQGSEA. DNA for the CDR3: TGCAGCGTTGAAGAAAGTGAAATCCGGGCTTTCTTT. Translated: CSVEESEIRAFF.

The chain recombines TRBV27 with TRBJ2-7, with a tentative D call TRBD1 (5 bases). V lost 8 bases, J lost 4 bases, and 18 bases lay in between. This CDR3 region has 14 residues. From germline, CDR1 is MNHEY and CDR2 SMNVEV (reference sequence). CDR3: CASAIQGIGYEQYF. The CDR3 DNA is TGTGCCAGCGCGATTCAGGGAATTGGGTACGAGCAGTACTTC.

The chain combines TRBV6-5 with TRBJ2-1, with D maybe TRBD1 (6 bases). Per germline, CDR1 MNHEY and CDR2 SVGAGI. This CDR3 is 14 amino acids long. The V end lost 7 bases, the J end lost 7 bases, and 17 bases lay between the germline ends. The CDR3 loop reads CASMGLQGRNEQFF. The CDR3, as DNA: TGTGCCAGCATGGGTCTTCAGGGGCGGAATGAGCAGTTCTTC.

This clone was observed once. V is TRBV5-1 and J is TRBJ2-5, with TRBD2 as a possible D gene (5 bases). Germline values: CDR1 SGHRS, CDR2 YFSETQ. The CDR3 is 14 amino acids. The germline V and J ends were trimmed by 0 bases and 5 bases, with 11 bases remaining between them. The DNA for the CDR3 is TGCGCCAGCAGCTTGGAGGTGACGGGGGAGACCCAGTACTTC. This encodes CASSLEVTGETQYF.

This rearrangement joins TRBV24-1 to TRBJ2-3; D remains ambiguous. CDR1 and CDR2 from the germline V gene are KGHDR and SFDVKD. Trimming took 4 bases from V and 1 from J, leaving 5 bases between them. This CDR3 is 13 amino acids long. The CDR3 region has the DNA TGTGCCACCAGTGACTCAGGCACAGATACGCAGTATTTT. It yields the protein CATSDSGTDTQYF.

This clone came up once. The chain employs TRBV6-5 and TRBJ1-1, with 8 nucleotides matching TRBD1. Germline V CDR1 and CDR2: MNHEY, SVGAGI. This CDR3 is 15 amino acids long. The trim removed 8 bases at V and 2 bases at J, leaving 10 bases unmatched. CDR3 protein: CASFRGQGENTEAFF. In DNA form, the CDR3 reads TGTGCCAGCTTCCGTGGACAGGGCGAAAACACTGAAGCTTTCTTT.

V gene TRBV14 combines with J gene TRBJ2-3; 11 nucleotides match TRBD2. The germline gives CDR1 SGHDN, CDR2 FVKESK. With 6 bases clipped from V and 7 bases from J, the junction kept 12 bases outside the gene matches. This CDR3 has 16 residues. The CDR3: CASSPGLAAGANTQYF. For the CDR3, the DNA is TGTGCCAGCAGTCCGGGACTAGCGGCGGGGGCGAATACGCAGTATTTT.

This rearrangement joins TRBV3-1 (or the pseudogene TRBV3-2) to TRBJ2-2, with TRBD1 matching 9 bases. The ends lost 1 base at V and 1 base at J; junction bases unmatched: 7. Germline V lookup: CDR1 LGHDT, CDR2 YNNKEL (reference sequence). The CDR3 spans 18 residues. The chain's CDR3 is CASSQVCRDRENTGELFF. CDR3 bases: TGTGCCAGCAGCCAAGTCTGTCGGGACAGGGAGAACACCGGGGAGCTGTTTTTT.

The chain combines TRBV7-8 with TRBJ1-5; no definite D call. Trimming pared 1 base from V and 3 bases from J, leaving 13 bases between. Germline CDR1 and CDR2: SGHVS and FQNEAQ. CDR3 length: 16 amino acids. The CDR3 loop is CASSLGTTVYNQPQHF. CDR3 DNA: TGTGCCAGCAGCTTAGGAACAACAGTCTACAATCAGCCCCAGCATTTT.